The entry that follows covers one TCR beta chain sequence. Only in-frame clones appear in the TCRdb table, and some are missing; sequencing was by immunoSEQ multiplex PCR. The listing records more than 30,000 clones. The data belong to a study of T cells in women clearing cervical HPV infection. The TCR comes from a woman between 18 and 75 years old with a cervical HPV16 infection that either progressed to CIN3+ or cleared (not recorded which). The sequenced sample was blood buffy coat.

CDR3 sequence reads: CSASGDSDQPQYF. The sequenced part of the CDR3 DNA is TGCAGTGCTTCAGGGGATAGCGATCAGCCT. The V and J genes are TRBV20-1 and TRBJ2-4; a possible D gene is TRBD1 (6 bases). The read falls 3 residues short of the CDR3 end, and the missing part is taken from the germline J gene. The CDR3 extends over 13 amino acids. Germline CDR1 and CDR2: DFQATT and SNEGSKA (reference sequence).